These 24 T cell receptor beta chains originate from one sample sequenced in a study of molecular identifiers for immune sequencing clone quantification. TCRdb reanalysed the PCR reads using MiXCR and keeps one entry per CDR3 protein. The sample lists around 40,000 distinct CDR3 sequences, about 19% occurring once. Sequencing used naive CD8+ T cells from blood, with Jurkat cell RNA spiked in. Subset specified: FACS-sorted CD8+CD4-CCR7+CD45RA+ naive T cells. These receptors came from a human donor in good health. Some libraries in this study had Jurkat cell RNA spiked in.

This clonotype occurred many times. The chain combines TRBV29-1 with TRBJ2-7; 9 bases align to TRBD2. The J segment lost 10 bases and the V segment lost 6 bases, leaving 13 bases of the junction unmatched. The germline gives CDR1 SQVTM, CDR2 ANQGSEA. CDR3 size: 13 residues. CDR3 in DNA: TGCAGCGTGACGCCTGGGGTAGCGGGAGAACAGTACTTC. It translates to CSVTPGVAGEQYF.

At least ten counts were recorded for this clonotype. This chain connects TRBV10-3 to TRBJ2-3; D gene uncertain. This CDR3 contains 16 residues. CDR1 and CDR2 from the germline V gene are ENHRY and SYGVKD. V was shortened by 0 bases and J by 0 bases, with 10 bases between the two germline ends. The CDR3 loop is CAISESLTASTDTQYF. In DNA form, the CDR3 reads TGTGCCATCAGTGAGTCGTTAACAGCTAGCACAGATACGCAGTATTTT.

Ten or more counts support this clonotype. The CDR3 loop reads CASSQDMGAGGREETQYF. The DNA of the CDR3 is TGCGCCAGCAGCCAAGATATGGGGGCGGGGGGGCGAGAAGAGACCCAGTACTTC. J is TRBJ2-5 and V is TRBV4-3; 9 bases map to TRBD2. There are 18 residues in the CDR3. With V trimmed by 0 bases and J by 3 bases, 11 bases remained unmatched. Germline V lookup: CDR1 LGHNA, CDR2 YSLEER.

Turning to this clonotype: The junction shows a germline mismatch at one end, possibly a read error. The genes are TRBV4-3 and TRBJ1-1, with 8 bases aligning to TRBD1. Germline lookup yields CDR1 LGHNA and CDR2 YSLEER. The CDR3 totals 16 residues. The CDR3 is CASGLGQALQGTEASF. The CDR3 DNA is TGCGCCAGCGGCCTGGGACAGGCGTTGCAGGGCACTGAAGCTTCCTTT.

This clonotype was detected many times. The chain has TRBV6-5 and TRBJ2-3; D ambiguous. The CDR3 contains 14 residues. V was shortened by 4 bases and J by 5 bases, with 13 bases between the two germline ends. The germline V gene encodes CDR1 MNHEY and CDR2 SVGAGI. The CDR3 protein is CASSFHNGGDTQYF. For the CDR3, the DNA is TGTGCCAGCAGTTTTCACAACGGCGGAGATACGCAGTATTTT.

Ten or more counts support this clonotype. This sequence joins TRBV6-1 and TRBJ2-2; TRBD2 matches 8 bases. V gave up 2 bases and J gave up 3 bases; unmatched junction bases: 11. This CDR3 has 18 residues. Germline V gene data show CDR1 as MNHNS and CDR2 as SASEGT. CDR3 loop: CASSENINLAGYTGELFF. The CDR3 coding sequence is TGTGCCAGCAGTGAAAATATCAACCTAGCGGGCTACACCGGGGAGCTGTTTTTT.

The V gene is TRBV5-6, the J gene TRBJ2-3; either TRBD1 or TRBD2 may fit D (5 bases each). The V end lost 0 bases, the J end lost 5 bases, and 19 bases lay between the germline ends. This CDR3 contains 17 residues. The germline CDR1 and CDR2 sequences are SGHDT and YYEEEE. This chain's CDR3 is CASSLDSGPALEDTQYF. The DNA for the CDR3 is TGTGCCAGCAGCTTGGATTCGGGACCAGCATTAGAAGATACGCAGTATTTT.

The sample holds many counts of this clonotype. The chain employs TRBV7-9 and TRBJ2-3; no definite D call. Germline V CDR1 and CDR2: SEHNR, FQNEAQ (reference sequence). V lost 5 bases, J lost 1 base, and 10 bases lay in between. The CDR3 length is 14 residues. CDR3 loop: CASSPPYGTDTQYF. CDR3 coding DNA: TGTGCCAGCAGCCCCCCCTATGGCACAGATACGCAGTATTTT.

This clonotype occurred many times. This chain links TRBV20-1 with TRBJ2-1, with TRBD2 matching 9 bases. The CDR3 contains 11 residues. Germline CDR1 DFQATT, CDR2 SNEGSKA (reference sequence). The V and J ends lost 6 bases and 9 bases, in that order; junction bases with no gene match: 3. CDR3 sequence: CSAGSGSEQFF. The CDR3 region has the DNA TGCAGTGCCGGTAGCGGGAGTGAGCAGTTCTTC.

Many counts were recorded for this clonotype. The chain joins TRBV29-1 to TRBJ2-1; D uncertain. V lost 0 bases, J lost 10 bases, and 7 bases lay in between. In germline, CDR1 is SQVTM, CDR2 ANQGSEA. This CDR3 region has 11 residues. CDR3 in DNA: TGCAGCGTTGAAGAAGGGCGAGAGCAGTTCTTC. Its protein product is CSVEEGREQFF.

In this sample, this clonotype turned up many times. This chain links TRBV4-3 with TRBJ1-1; perhaps TRBD1 as D (5 bases). V gave up 1 base and J gave up 3 bases, with 9 bases separating them. The CDR3 totals 14 residues. CDR1 LGHNA and CDR2 YSLEER come from the germline V gene. The CDR3: CASSQAGPYTEAFF. The CDR3 DNA follows: TGCGCCAGCAGCCAAGCAGGGCCCTACACTGAAGCTTTCTTT.

V gene TRBV14 combines with J gene TRBJ1-5; the D is unclear. Germline CDR1 SGHDN, CDR2 FVKESK. The CDR3 runs 13 residues. The V gene lost 0 bases and the J gene lost 4 bases, with 4 bases spanning the gap. For the CDR3, the DNA is TGTGCCAGCAGCCAAGACGCGAATCAGCCCCAGCATTTT. Its protein product is CASSQDANQPQHF.

This clonotype appeared a single time. The chain carries TRBV7-2 and TRBJ2-3; no clear D. Germline assignment: CDR1 SGHTA and CDR2 FQGNSA. The CDR3 contains 13 residues. Trimming left V 3 bases short and J 3 bases short, with 7 bases between. In nucleotides, the CDR3 is TGTGCCAGCAGCTTTGTGCCGACAGATACGCAGTATTTT. Translation gives CASSFVPTDTQYF.

This clonotype was seen ten or more times. The rearrangement uses TRBV2 and TRBJ2-1, with unresolved D. The CDR3 contains 15 residues. V was shortened by 1 base and J by 0 bases, with 7 bases between the two germline ends. Germline CDR1 and CDR2: SNHLY and FYNNEI. CDR3 nucleotides: TGTGCCAGCAGTGAAGGGGCTAGCTCCTACAATGAGCAGTTCTTC. Its protein product is CASSEGASSYNEQFF.

Comment on this clonotype: A single base separates this from a much larger clone, so it may be a read error. J is TRBJ1-4 and V is TRBV7-9, with D perhaps TRBD1 (5 bases). CDR1 SEHNR and CDR2 FQNEAQ come from the germline V gene (reference sequence). CDR3 length: 15 amino acids. CDR3 sequence: CASSPPVGLNEKPFF. The CDR3 bases are TGTGCCAGCAGCCCGCCTGTGGGACTAAATGAAAAACCGTTTTTT.

This clonotype was seen only a few times. A read error is possible here, since a much larger clone lies one base away. V and J are TRBV5-3 and TRBJ2-6; 7 positions agree with TRBD1. TRBV5-3 is treated as an ORF (open reading frame) with a function not yet certain. The length of the CDR3 is 17 residues. V gave up 8 bases and J gave up 0 bases; unmatched junction bases: 11. CDR3 nucleotide sequence: TGTGCCAGCGGCTTGGGGACAGTGTACTCTGGGGCCAACGTCCTGACTTTC. Its protein is CASGLGTVYSGANVLTF.

This clonotype was observed once. V usage is TRBV6-5 and J usage is TRBJ2-6; D might be TRBD1 (5 bases). Germline V gene lookup returns CDR1 MNHEY and CDR2 SVGAGI. V lost 6 bases to trimming and J lost 4 bases, with 13 bases between them. There are 15 residues in the CDR3. CDR3 DNA: TGTGCCAGCAGGCTCGACAGTTCAGGGGCCAACGTCCTGACTTTC. Protein sequence: CASRLDSSGANVLTF.

V and J are TRBV4-1 and TRBJ2-1; D uncertain. V was shortened by 0 bases and J by 9 bases, with 9 bases between the two germline ends. CDR3 length equals 13 residues. Germline CDR1 MGHRA, CDR2 YSYEKL. Here the CDR3 reads CASSQEIGREQFF. The CDR3 DNA is TGCGCCAGCAGCCAAGAAATTGGGCGTGAGCAGTTCTTC.

Written as DNA, the CDR3 is TGTGCCTGGAGTTGGGGGACTGAAGCTTTCTTT. Translating it yields CAWSWGTEAFF. J is TRBJ1-1 and V is TRBV30, with D perhaps TRBD1 (5 bases). Germline V gene data show CDR1 as GTSNPN and CDR2 as SVGIG (reference sequence). The CDR3 is 11 residues long. Trimming removed 2 bases at V and 5 bases at J, with 6 bases between. The complete variable domain, with remaining parts taken from reference TRBV30 and TRBJ1-1, reads SQTIHQWPATLVQPVGSPLSLECTVEGTSNPNLYWYRQAAGRGLQLLFYSVGIGQISSEVPQNLSASRPQDRQFILSSKKLLLSDSGFYLCAWSWGTEAFFGQGTRLTVV.

This clonotype was detected ten times or more. Relative to the germline gene, one junction end is altered; a read error may explain this. The V call is TRBV7-2, the J call TRBJ1-1, with D possibly TRBD1 on 6 matching bases. CDR3 length equals 15 residues. Germline V gene lookup returns CDR1 SGHTA and CDR2 FQGNSA. CDR3 sequence (DNA): TGTGCCAGCAGCTTAGGGACAGAACCGAACACTGAAACTTTCTTT. Translating it yields CASSLGTEPNTETFF.

This clonotype has at least ten counts. The chain has TRBV4-3 and TRBJ1-1; D remains ambiguous. V was pared by 0 bases and J by 0 bases, with 14 bases between. Germline V lookup: CDR1 LGHNA, CDR2 YSLEER. The CDR3 has 17 residues. This CDR3 reads CASSQDKTDIMNTEAFF. The CDR3 bases are TGCGCCAGCAGCCAAGATAAGACCGATATCATGAACACTGAAGCTTTCTTT.

As concerns this clonotype: Sequence at one end of the junction differs from germline and may be a read error. This sequence joins TRBV20-1 and TRBJ2-5, with a possible D match to TRBD2 (5 bases). The CDR3 contains 16 residues. Germline V gene data show CDR1 as DFQATT and CDR2 as SNEGSKA (reference sequence). The DNA of the CDR3 is TGCAGTGCTAGAGATTTTGGGCGGGCGGATAAAGAGACTCAGTACTTC. It codes for CSARDFGRADKETQYF.

In this sample, this clonotype turned up many times. The chain combines TRBV28 with TRBJ1-1; D gene ambiguous. CDR3 length: 11 residues. V lost 5 bases and J 5 bases, leaving 6 bases between the germline ends. The germline gives CDR1 MDHEN, CDR2 SYDVKM. CDR3 sequence (DNA): TGTGCCAGCAGTGACGGGACTGAAGCTTTCTTT. It encodes CASSDGTEAFF.

The J gene is TRBJ2-5, the V gene TRBV28; D gene ambiguous. Trimming pared 4 bases from V and 3 bases from J, leaving 9 bases between. This CDR3 is built from 13 residues. The germline V gene has CDR1 MDHEN and CDR2 SYDVKM. The DNA of the CDR3 is TGTGCCAGCAGTTCCCAACCCAAAGAGACCCAGTACTTC. The encoded protein is CASSSQPKETQYF. The whole variable domain, filled in from reference TRBV28 and TRBJ2-5, reads DVKVTQSSRYLVKRTGEKVFLECVQDMDHENMFWYRQDPGLGLRLIYFSYDVKMKEKGDIPEGYSVSREKKERFSLILESASTNQTSMYLCASSSQPKETQYFGPGTRLLVL.